Each of the 14 T cell receptor beta chains below was sequenced from the same sample in a study of OX40 agonist ivuxolimab in advanced cancers. Some clones are missing from TCRdb's copy, which holds only in-frame ones; the method was immunoSEQ multiplex PCR. The sample shows about 76,000 clones, around 86% of them seen only once. Sequenced material: CD4+ or CD8+ T cells sorted from blood, taken in a trial of the OX40 agonist ivuxolimab. These TCRs come from an adult with an advanced solid tumor such as melanoma, head and neck, liver or kidney cancer.

The rearrangement uses TRBV25-1 and TRBJ2-5; 9 bases match TRBD1. The CDR3 contains 14 residues. CDR1 and CDR2 from the germline V gene are MGHDK and SYGVNS. J was trimmed by 5 bases and V by 7 bases; bases with no gene match: 8. CDR3 sequence reads: CASTRTGAGETQYF. The CDR3 nucleotides are TGTGCCAGCACCCGGACAGGGGCCGGGGAGACCCAGTACTTC.

The chain employs TRBV5-4 and TRBJ2-7; weak D call: TRBD2 (6 bases). Trimming took 0 bases from V and 2 from J, leaving 9 bases between them. Germline loops: CDR1 SGHNT, CDR2 YYREEE (reference sequence). This CDR3 spans 14 amino acids. The CDR3 coding sequence is TGTGCCAGCAGCTTGGGCGGGGACCCCTACGAGCAGTACGTC. It is translated as CASSLGGDPYEQYV.

The chain combines TRBV2 with TRBJ1-5; D is perhaps TRBD1 (6 bases). Germline V lookup: CDR1 SNHLY, CDR2 FYNNEI. Trimming removed 4 bases from V and 7 bases from J, with 14 bases in between. The CDR3 runs to 14 residues. Here the CDR3 DNA reads TGTGCCAGCAGTGCGCAGGGGCCCGGGCAGCCCCAGCATTTT. This codes for CASSAQGPGQPQHF.

CDR3 protein: CASSLGADTQYF. DNA for the CDR3: TGTGCCAGCAGCCTAGGGGCAGATACGCAGTATTTT. The V call is TRBV7-3, the J call TRBJ2-3, with D possibly matching TRBD1 (5 bases). Per the germline V gene, CDR1 is SGHTA and CDR2 is FQGTGA. CDR3 length equals 12 residues. With 5 bases removed from V and 4 bases from J, the gap between germline ends came to 7 bases.

The chain employs TRBV4-3 and TRBJ2-7; 8 bases line up with TRBD2. Germline CDR1 and CDR2: LGHNA and YSLEER. Unmatched junction bases numbered 9, after V lost 4 bases and J lost 4 bases. CDR3 length equals 15 residues. As DNA, the CDR3 is TGCGCCAGCAGCCGAGAGGCGGGGGGTAGGTACGAGCAGTACTTC. Translating gives CASSREAGGRYEQYF.

To note about this clone: Mismatch with germline at one junction end may stem from a read error. J is TRBJ1-6 and V is TRBV19; perhaps TRBD1 as D (6 bases). Looked up from germline, CDR1 is LNHDA and CDR2 is SQIVND (reference sequence). The CDR3 sequence is 14 residues long. DNA for the CDR3: TGCGCAACTTTGGGACAACGCTATAATTCACCCCTCCACTTT. The encoded protein is CATLGQRYNSPLHF.

The chain carries TRBV6-6 and TRBJ2-7, with D possibly matching TRBD2 (6 bases). The length of the CDR3 is 13 residues. Germline loops: CDR1 MNHNY, CDR2 SVGAGI (reference sequence). Trimming took 6 bases from V and 2 from J, leaving 11 bases between them. CDR3 residues: CASSRLDAYEQYF. The CDR3 coding sequence is TGTGCCAGCAGCCGACTAGACGCCTACGAGCAGTACTTC.

The chain recombines TRBV5-1 with TRBJ2-3, with 7 bases identical to TRBD1. CDR3 length: 13 amino acids. J lost 5 bases, V lost 4 bases, and 4 bases had no gene match. Germline assignment: CDR1 SGHRS and CDR2 YFSETQ. The CDR3 here is CASSTDRVDTQYF. DNA for the CDR3: TGCGCCAGCAGCACCGACAGGGTAGATACGCAGTATTTT.

This chain joins TRBV28 and TRBJ2-1; 10 bases align to TRBD2. This CDR3 is built from 16 residues. V dropped 5 bases and J dropped 12; count of bases not matched to a gene: 16. Germline V gene data show CDR1 as MDHEN and CDR2 as SYDVKM. CDR3 protein: CASSPTGLAGEWVQFF. The CDR3, as DNA: TGTGCCAGCAGTCCCACAGGGCTAGCGGGGGAGTGGGTGCAGTTCTTC.

This rearrangement joins TRBV6-1 to TRBJ1-2; no firm D call. CDR3 length equals 16 residues. Looked up from germline, CDR1 is MNHNS and CDR2 is SASEGT. V lost 4 bases and J lost 4, with 19 bases in between. This CDR3 is CASSVNRGNSPYGYTF. CDR3 nucleotide sequence: TGTGCCAGCAGTGTAAACCGGGGTAACAGTCCCTATGGCTACACCTTC.

V usage is TRBV5-5 and J usage is TRBJ2-3; tentative D call: TRBD2 (6 bases). CDR1 is SGHKS and CDR2 is YYEKEE in the germline V gene (reference sequence). The CDR3 has 17 residues. V was trimmed by 3 bases and J by 1 base, leaving 18 bases between them. CDR3 sequence reads: CASSSYPGTGGTDTQYF. CDR3 sequence (DNA): TGTGCCAGCAGCTCCTACCCCGGGACGGGGGGCACAGATACGCAGTATTTT.

The chain is built from TRBV6-1 and TRBJ2-1, with a possible D match to TRBD1 (5 bases). The germline gives CDR1 MNHNS, CDR2 SASEGT. Trimming removed 6 bases at V and 8 bases at J, with 14 bases between. The CDR3 length is 13 residues. For the CDR3, the DNA is TGTGCCAGCAGGTTACAGGTTATCTATGAGCAGTTCTTC. Residues: CASRLQVIYEQFF.

This clone was seen only a few times. This chain uses TRBV5-6 with TRBJ2-5; perhaps TRBD2 as D (5 bases). Trimming left V 0 bases short and J 3 bases short, with 15 bases between. This CDR3 region has 16 residues. Germline V lookup: CDR1 SGHDT, CDR2 YYEEEE. CDR3 loop: CASSLALVKGEETQYF. CDR3 nucleotides: TGTGCCAGCAGCTTGGCCTTGGTTAAGGGAGAAGAGACCCAGTACTTC.

The chain carries TRBV11-1 and TRBJ1-2; the D gene is possibly TRBD1 (6 bases). The CDR3 runs 13 residues. Deletions cut 5 bases from V and 6 bases from J, with 13 bases between. Germline V lookup: CDR1 SGHAT, CDR2 FQDESV (reference sequence). This CDR3 is CASSLQGFDGYTF. The DNA for the CDR3 is TGTGCCAGCAGCCTCCAGGGGTTCGATGGCTACACCTTC.